This T cell receptor (beta chain) is from a study of T cells in Graves' hyperthyroidism and ophthalmopathy. This clonotype was observed once. A clone one base away is much larger, so this may be a read error. RNA transcripts served as the template for amplifying TCR beta CDR3 regions. The HTBI primer set served for first-round RT-PCR of the TCR CDR3. From the multiplex PCR reads, TCRdb called clonotypes with MiXCR, one entry per CDR3 protein. The sample comprises over 400,000 distinct CDR3 sequences, roughly 22% of which are singletons, and 49% rests with the top ten. V lost 8 bases and J lost 6; bases outside the gene matches: 11. Germline CDR1 MDHEN, CDR2 SYDVKM. The CDR3 covers 14 residues.

This TCR derives from a woman in her 70s with Graves' ophthalmopathy. V and J are TRBV28 and TRBJ2-5, with 8 bases fitting TRBD1. The specimen sequenced was blood. CDR3: CASGTGTGMQTQYF. The CDR3 nucleotides are TGTGCCAGCGGGACCGGGACAGGCATGCAGACCCAGTACTTC. Based on the CDR3 plus reference TRBV28 and TRBJ2-5, the full variable domain is DVKVTQSSRYLVKRTGEKVFLECVQDMDHENMFWYRQDPGLGLRLIYFSYDVKMKEKGDIPEGYSVSREKKERFSLILESASTNQTSMYLCASGTGTGMQTQYFGPGTRLLVL.